This TCR beta chain was profiled in a study of T cells in Graves' hyperthyroidism and ophthalmopathy. Study summary: Initial diagnosis, before any treatment, was when peripheral blood was collected.

TCR beta CDR3 regions were amplified from RNA transcripts. TCR CDR3 regions were first amplified by RT-PCR with HTBI primers. TCRdb recomputed calls from the multiplex PCR reads with MiXCR, one row per CDR3 protein. This sample carries about 460,000 distinct CDR3 sequences, about 20% of them seen once, and the ten largest clones take around 47%. V was clipped by 5 bases and J by 0 bases; unmatched bases: 4. In germline, CDR1 is GTSNPN, CDR2 SVGIG (reference sequence). CDR3 length: 16 amino acids. Clinical Activity Scores of at least 3, NOSPECS grades of at least 4 and durations under 3 months characterized ophthalmopathy patients.

Specimen: blood. The TCR was taken from a woman in her 70s with Graves' ophthalmopathy. The genes are TRBV30 and TRBJ2-2; 12 nucleotides align to TRBD2. The CDR3 reads CAWERLAGANTGELFF. CDR3 sequence (DNA): TGTGCCTGGGAGCGACTAGCGGGGGCGAACACCGGGGAGCTGTTTTTT. Filled out from reference TRBV30 and TRBJ2-2, the complete variable domain reads SQTIHQWPATLVQPVGSPLSLECTVEGTSNPNLYWYRQAAGRGLQLLFYSVGIGQISSEVPQNLSASRPQDRQFILSSKKLLLSDSGFYLCAWERLAGANTGELFFGEGSRLTVL.